A selection of T cell receptor beta chains follows, all from one sample in a study of post-analysis software for immune sequencing data. MiXCR, applied by TCRdb to the PCR reads, yields one record per CDR3 protein. The sample carries roughly 800,000 distinct CDR3 sequences, approximately 44% recorded once. The material sequenced was blood. These receptors were obtained from a girl aged 10-17 years with multiple sclerosis. Each CDR3 is given with its conserved first and last residue. D genes are given only for firm matches. Not all rows give a size; the values are once, few, many and, for expanded clones, a class.

clone size: NA
D gene: NA
V gene: TRBV12-3/TRBV12-4
J gene: TRBJ2-7
CDR3 protein: CASSPGLTSWEQYF
CDR3 DNA: TGTGCCAGCAGCCCCGGACTAACATCCTGGGAGCAGTACTTC

clone size: once
D gene: NA
V gene: TRBV21-1
J gene: TRBJ1-1
CDR3 protein: CASRTGGVNTEAFF
CDR3 DNA: TGTGCCAGCAGAACAGGGGGTGTAAACACTGAAGCTTTCTTT

clone size: NA
D gene: NA
V gene: TRBV29-1
J gene: TRBJ2-7
CDR3 protein: CSVFIGVPYEQYF
CDR3 DNA: TGCAGCGTTTTCATCGGGGTCCCCTACGAGCAGTACTTC

clone size: NA
D gene: NA
V gene: TRBV20-1
J gene: TRBJ2-3
CDR3 protein: CSATSADTQYF
CDR3 DNA: TGCAGTGCTACTTCGGCAGATACGCAGTATTTT

clone size: NA
D gene: NA
V gene: TRBV10-3
J gene: TRBJ1-1
CDR3 protein: CAISESTRGGNTEAFF
CDR3 DNA: TGTGCCATCAGTGAGTCGACGCGGGGGGGGAACACTGAAGCTTTCTTT

clone size: NA
D gene: NA
V gene: TRBV10-3
J gene: TRBJ2-2
CDR3 protein: CAIKAVANTGELFF
CDR3 DNA: TGTGCCATCAAGGCGGTGGCGAACACCGGGGAGCTGTTTTTT

clone size: NA
D gene: TRBD1
V gene: TRBV20-1
J gene: TRBJ2-7
CDR3 protein: CSAFRTGGNEQYF
CDR3 DNA: TGCAGTGCTTTCAGGACAGGGGGCAACGAGCAGTACTTC

clone size: few
D gene: NA
V gene: TRBV6-5
J gene: TRBJ1-2
CDR3 protein: CASSYSIGDGPNYGYTF
CDR3 DNA: TGTGCCAGCAGTTACTCGATAGGGGACGGACCCAACTATGGCTACACCTTC

clone size: NA
D gene: TRBD2
V gene: TRBV20-1
J gene: TRBJ2-3
CDR3 protein: CSAIVAGSTDTQYF
CDR3 DNA: TGCAGTGCTATTGTAGCGGGAAGCACAGATACGCAGTATTTT

clone size: NA
D gene: NA
V gene: TRBV27
J gene: TRBJ2-3
CDR3 protein: CASSDPSTDTQYF
CDR3 DNA: TGTGCCAGCAGTGACCCTAGCACAGATACGCAGTATTTT

clone size: NA
D gene: NA
V gene: TRBV7-9
J gene: TRBJ2-4
CDR3 protein: CASSLGARPKNIQYF
CDR3 DNA: TGTGCCAGCAGCTTAGGGGCCAGGCCTAAAAACATTCAGTACTTC

clone size: NA
D gene: NA
V gene: TRBV7-2
J gene: TRBJ2-7
CDR3 protein: CASSFTYEATYEQYF
CDR3 DNA: TGTGCCAGCAGCTTTACCTACGAGGCCACCTACGAGCAGTACTTC

clone size: few
D gene: NA
V gene: TRBV20-1
J gene: TRBJ2-1
CDR3 protein: CSAPRTNLYNEQFF
CDR3 DNA: TGCAGTGCTCCAAGGACTAACCTCTACAATGAGCAGTTCTTC

clone size: once
D gene: TRBD1
V gene: TRBV7-9
J gene: TRBJ2-1
CDR3 protein: CASSTTGGPLYNEQFF
CDR3 DNA: TGTGCCAGCAGCACGACAGGGGGACCTCTATACAATGAGCAGTTCTTC

clone size: few
D gene: TRBD1
V gene: TRBV29-1
J gene: TRBJ2-7
CDR3 protein: CSVEKGARPYEQYF
CDR3 DNA: TGCAGCGTTGAAAAGGGGGCGCGCCCCTACGAGCAGTACTTC

clone size: NA
D gene: NA
V gene: TRBV20-1
J gene: TRBJ1-5
CDR3 protein: CSVREYSNQPQHF
CDR3 DNA: TGCAGTGTAAGGGAGTATAGCAATCAGCCCCAGCATTTT

clone size: once
D gene: NA
V gene: TRBV7-9
J gene: TRBJ2-1
CDR3 protein: CASSFIMEGGNEQFF
CDR3 DNA: TGTGCCAGCAGTTTTATTATGGAGGGGGGCAATGAGCAGTTCTTC

clone size: NA
D gene: TRBD1
V gene: TRBV25-1
J gene: TRBJ1-2
CDR3 protein: CASSGTGGVGGYTF
CDR3 DNA: TGTGCCAGCAGCGGGACAGGGGGCGTCGGTGGCTACACCTTC

clone size: few
D gene: TRBD1
V gene: TRBV7-9
J gene: TRBJ2-7
CDR3 protein: CASSLVGTGKRSQYF
CDR3 DNA: TGTGCCAGCAGCTTAGTCGGGACAGGCAAGAGAAGCCAGTACTTC

clone size: NA
D gene: TRBD2
V gene: TRBV15
J gene: TRBJ2-1
CDR3 protein: CATTAGDNNEQFF
CDR3 DNA: TGTGCCACCACAGCGGGAGACAACAATGAGCAGTTCTTC

clone size: few
D gene: TRBD1
V gene: TRBV7-6
J gene: TRBJ1-2
CDR3 protein: CASSPQGKSGYTF
CDR3 DNA: TGTGCCAGCAGCCCACAGGGGAAGTCGGGCTACACCTTC

clone size: NA
D gene: NA
V gene: TRBV5-1
J gene: TRBJ2-1
CDR3 protein: CASSLAVRVSYYNEQFF
CDR3 DNA: TGCGCCAGCAGCTTGGCCGTCAGGGTGAGTTACTACAATGAGCAGTTCTTC

clone size: NA
D gene: NA
V gene: TRBV18
J gene: TRBJ1-2
CDR3 protein: CASSDEGSGYTF
CDR3 DNA: TGTGCCAGCTCAGATGAGGGGAGTGGCTACACCTTC

clone size: few
D gene: TRBD2
V gene: TRBV27
J gene: TRBJ2-3
CDR3 protein: CASRSGAGDTQYF
CDR3 DNA: TGTGCCAGCAGAAGCGGGGCGGGGGATACGCAGTATTTT

clone size: few
D gene: NA
V gene: TRBV7-9
J gene: TRBJ2-7
CDR3 protein: CASSPPGHEQYF
CDR3 DNA: TGTGCCAGCAGCCCCCCGGGCCACGAGCAGTACTTC

clone size: NA
D gene: TRBD2
V gene: TRBV10-3
J gene: TRBJ2-3
CDR3 protein: CAISSLGLAGGDTQYF
CDR3 DNA: TGTGCCATCAGTTCCCTTGGACTAGCGGGGGGAGATACGCAGTATTTT

clone size: NA
D gene: NA
V gene: TRBV5-1
J gene: TRBJ1-5
CDR3 protein: CASSLGKEGQPQHF
CDR3 DNA: TGCGCCAGCAGCTTAGGGAAGGAAGGGCAGCCCCAGCATTTT

clone size: NA
D gene: NA
V gene: TRBV15
J gene: TRBJ2-7
CDR3 protein: CATSRDRGTIHEQYF
CDR3 DNA: TGTGCCACCAGCAGAGATAGAGGGACAATCCACGAGCAGTACTTC